The 9 T cell receptor beta chains below were found in one sample sequenced in a study of OX40 agonist ivuxolimab in advanced cancers. Libraries were prepared by immunoSEQ multiplex PCR; TCRdb keeps only in-frame clonotypes and omits some of them. The sample consists of tens of thousands of clones, 80% to 90% of them appearing once. Sequencing was performed on CD4+ or CD8+ T cells sorted from blood, taken in a trial of the OX40 agonist ivuxolimab. The receptors stem from an adult with an advanced solid tumor such as melanoma, head and neck, liver or kidney cancer.

In DNA form, the CDR3 reads TGTGCCAGTAGTGACAATCCGGGACAGGGACCCCCCCACCCAGGCCCCGGGGAGCTGTTTTTT. Encoded protein: CASSDNPGQGPPHPGPGELFF. The chain carries TRBV19 and TRBJ2-2; 9 nucleotides line up with TRBD1. The V and J ends lost 5 bases and 6 bases, in that order; junction bases with no gene match: 25. CDR3 length: 21 residues. The V gene's germline CDR1 is LNHDA and CDR2 SQIVND (reference sequence).

With respect to this clone: The sample contains more than one DNA sequence encoding this CDR3. The gene calls are TRBV19 and TRBJ1-4; D remains unclear. The CDR3 runs to 14 residues. The V end lost 3 bases, the J end lost 0 bases, and 5 bases lay between the germline ends. From germline, CDR1 is LNHDA and CDR2 SQIVND (reference sequence). In DNA, the CDR3 is TGTGCCAGTAGTATGGGAGCAACTAATGAAAAACTGTTTTTT. As protein: CASSMGATNEKLFF.

The genes are TRBV28 and TRBJ1-2; 9 bases are a match to TRBD1. After removal of 6 bases from V and 4 bases from J, the junction contained 6 bases not matched to a gene. Germline CDR1 and CDR2: MDHEN and SYDVKM. The CDR3 extends over 14 amino acids. This chain's CDR3 is CASRLQGAGYGYTF. In DNA form, the CDR3 reads TGTGCCAGCAGATTACAGGGGGCGGGCTATGGCTACACCTTC.

The gene calls are TRBV5-4 and TRBJ2-2; unclear D gene. The CDR3 spans 14 residues. V was pared by 0 bases and J by 4 bases, with 7 bases between. Germline CDR1 and CDR2: SGHNT and YYREEE (reference sequence). CDR3 DNA sequence: TGTGCCAGCAGCTTGGGGACCACCACCGGGGAGCTGTTTTTT. Its translation: CASSLGTTTGELFF.

V gene TRBV5-1 combines with J gene TRBJ1-4; the D gene is possibly TRBD1 (6 bases). The CDR3 spans 15 residues. The V gene lost 4 bases and the J gene lost 6 bases, with 16 bases spanning the gap. Per the germline V gene, CDR1 is SGHRS and CDR2 is YFSETQ. The CDR3, as DNA: TGCGCCAGCAGCCGACAGGACGGGGGTTATGAAAAACTGTTTTTT. Residues: CASSRQDGGYEKLFF.

This chain uses TRBV6-5 with TRBJ2-2, with a possible D match to TRBD1 (6 bases). Germline assignment: CDR1 MNHEY and CDR2 SVGAGI. The CDR3 has 14 residues. Trimming left V 2 bases short and J 4 bases short, with 8 bases between. The CDR3 DNA is TGTGCCAGCAGTTACACAGGGCCCACCGGGGAGCTGTTTTTT. Its protein product is CASSYTGPTGELFF.

The rearrangement joins TRBV19 to TRBJ2-1; 12 positions agree with TRBD2. The V gene's germline CDR1 is LNHDA and CDR2 SQIVND (reference sequence). J gave up 5 bases and V 5 bases, and 7 bases lay outside the gene matches. The CDR3 contains 16 residues. This CDR3 is CASSLTSGSGDNEQFF. The CDR3 DNA reads as TGTGCCAGTAGTTTGACTAGCGGGAGTGGCGACAATGAGCAGTTCTTC.

The chain uses TRBV6-1 and TRBJ2-7; D remains unclear. Germline loops: CDR1 MNHNS, CDR2 SASEGT. Trimming shortened V by 7 bases and J by 4 bases, and 14 bases separated the two germline ends. The CDR3 is 13 amino acids. The CDR3 nucleotides read TGTGCCAGCACAGCCCCGTTAGGGTACGAGCAGTACTTC. It translates to CASTAPLGYEQYF.

This clone was seen a handful of times. The chain carries TRBV19 and TRBJ2-2; no reliable D call. The CDR3 extends over 12 amino acids. Germline lookup yields CDR1 LNHDA and CDR2 SQIVND (reference sequence). With 1 base removed from V and 11 bases from J, the gap between germline ends came to 8 bases. CDR3 residues: CASSIVESELFF. The CDR3 region has the DNA TGTGCCAGTAGTATAGTGGAGAGCGAGCTGTTTTTT.